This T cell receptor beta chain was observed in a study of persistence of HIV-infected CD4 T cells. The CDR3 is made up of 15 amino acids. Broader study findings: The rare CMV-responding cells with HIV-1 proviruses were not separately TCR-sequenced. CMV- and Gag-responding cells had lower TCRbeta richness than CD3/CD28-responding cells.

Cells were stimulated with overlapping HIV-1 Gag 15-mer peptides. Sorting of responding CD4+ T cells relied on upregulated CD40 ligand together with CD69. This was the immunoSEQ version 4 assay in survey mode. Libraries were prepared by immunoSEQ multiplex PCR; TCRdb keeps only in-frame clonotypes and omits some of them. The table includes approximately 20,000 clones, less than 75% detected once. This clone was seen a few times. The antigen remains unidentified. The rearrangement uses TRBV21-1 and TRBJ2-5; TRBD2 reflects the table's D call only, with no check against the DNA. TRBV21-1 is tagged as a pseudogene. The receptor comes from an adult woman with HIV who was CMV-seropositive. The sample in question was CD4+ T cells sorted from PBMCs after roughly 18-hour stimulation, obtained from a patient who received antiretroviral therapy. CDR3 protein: CASSKAPGNQETQYF. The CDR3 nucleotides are TGTGCCAGCAGCAAAGCGCCGGGGAACCAAGAGACCCAGTACTTC.